These 6 T cell receptor beta chains share one sample of origin, sequenced in a study of blood T cell repertoires in COVID-19. Assay: immunoSEQ multiplex PCR; the TCRdb copy retains only in-frame clones and omits some. The data contain roughly 130,000 clones, roughly 80% of them singletons. The sample was peripheral blood. The receptor set was obtained from an elderly woman with acute or convalescent COVID-19.

The chain has TRBV7-4 and TRBJ1-4; possibly TRBD1 for D (5 bases). V lost 4 bases, J lost 3 bases, and 18 bases lay in between. The CDR3 sequence is 17 residues long. CDR1 is SGHVT, CDR2 SQSDAQ, per germline. For the CDR3, the DNA is TGTGCCAGCAGCTCGTCAGGGCGGATTGTAGCTAATGAAAAACTGTTTTTT. Translated: CASSSSGRIVANEKLFF.

The rearrangement joins TRBV10-3 to TRBJ1-2, with TRBD1 identical over 8 bases. CDR1 and CDR2 (germline): ENHRY, SYGVKD. V shed 2 bases, J shed 0 bases, and the junction held 5 bases outside the gene matches. The length of the CDR3 is 16 residues. DNA of the CDR3: TGTGCCATCAGTGAGGAGACAGGGGAAACTAACTATGGCTACACCTTC. This codes for CAISEETGETNYGYTF.

This clone has only a few counts. The gene calls are TRBV6-6 and TRBJ1-1; D remains ambiguous. CDR1 MNHNY and CDR2 SVGAGI come from the germline V gene (reference sequence). V was pared by 7 bases and J by 0 bases, with 12 bases between. This CDR3 is 14 amino acids long. The CDR3 DNA reads as TGTGCCAGCATCTTTCCCGGGATGAACACTGAAGCTTTCTTT. Protein sequence: CASIFPGMNTEAFF.

The rearrangement links TRBV19 to TRBJ1-1; D may be TRBD1 (5 bases). The V end was cut by 5 bases, the J end by 3 bases, with 10 bases between. CDR1 is LNHDA and CDR2 is SQIVND in the germline V gene (reference sequence). The CDR3 extends over 13 amino acids. This CDR3 is CASSRTGHTEAFF. In DNA, the CDR3 is TGTGCCAGTAGTCGCACAGGACACACTGAAGCTTTCTTT.

V usage is TRBV7-8 and J usage is TRBJ2-5, with TRBD1 matching over 9 bases. Unmatched junction bases numbered 7, after V lost 5 bases and J lost 6 bases. The CDR3 is made up of 14 amino acids. CDR1 SGHVS and CDR2 FQNEAQ come from the germline V gene. The CDR3 DNA reads TGTGCCAGCAGCCTCGGGACAGGGATCCAGACCCAGTACTTC. The encoded protein is CASSLGTGIQTQYF. The full variable domain, with the rest looked up from reference TRBV7-8 and TRBJ2-5, is GAGVSQSPRYKVAKRGQDVALRCDPISGHVSLFWYQQALGQGPEFLTYFQNEAQLDKSGLPSDRFFAERPEGSVSTLKIQRTQQEDSAVYLCASSLGTGIQTQYFGPGTRLLVL.

The chain has TRBV5-4 and TRBJ2-2; 7 bases are shared with TRBD2. The CDR3 runs to 18 residues. The J segment lost 1 base and the V segment lost 5 bases, leaving 14 bases of the junction unmatched. CDR1 SGHNT and CDR2 YYREEE come from the germline V gene (reference sequence). CDR3 coding DNA: TGTGCCAGCAGTACGGGGGGAGACTACATAATGAACACCGGGGAGCTGTTTTTT. This codes for CASSTGGDYIMNTGELFF.